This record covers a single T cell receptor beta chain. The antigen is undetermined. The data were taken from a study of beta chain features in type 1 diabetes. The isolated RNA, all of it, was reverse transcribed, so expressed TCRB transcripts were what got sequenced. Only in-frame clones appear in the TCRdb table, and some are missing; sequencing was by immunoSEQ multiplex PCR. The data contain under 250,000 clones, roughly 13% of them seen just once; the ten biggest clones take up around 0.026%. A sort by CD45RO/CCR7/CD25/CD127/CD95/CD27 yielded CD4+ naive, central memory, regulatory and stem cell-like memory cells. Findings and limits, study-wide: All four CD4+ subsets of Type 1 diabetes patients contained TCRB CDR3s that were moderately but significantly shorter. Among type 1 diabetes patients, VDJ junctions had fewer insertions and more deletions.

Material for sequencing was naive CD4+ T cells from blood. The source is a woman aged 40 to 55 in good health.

The CDR3 protein is CASSKGPVACNQPQHF. The CDR3 DNA reads as TGTGCCAGCAGCAAGGGGCCGGTCGCATGCAATCAGCCCCAGCATTTT. The rearrangement uses TRBV21-1 and TRBJ1-5; the table's D call TRBD1 went unverified against the DNA. TRBV21-1 is recorded as a pseudogene. This CDR3 spans 16 amino acids.